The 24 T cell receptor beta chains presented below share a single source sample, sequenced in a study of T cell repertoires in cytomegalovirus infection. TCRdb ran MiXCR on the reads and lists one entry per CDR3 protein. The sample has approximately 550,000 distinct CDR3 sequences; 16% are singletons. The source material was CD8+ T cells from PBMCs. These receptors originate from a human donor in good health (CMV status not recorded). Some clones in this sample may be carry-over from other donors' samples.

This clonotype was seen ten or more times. For the CDR3, the DNA is TGTGCCAGCAGACCTCTAGCGGGGGGCCCAAGGGATGAGCAGTTCTTC. It is translated as CASRPLAGGPRDEQFF. J is TRBJ2-1 and V is TRBV7-9, with 11 bases matching TRBD2. The CDR3 has 16 residues. V lost 6 bases and J lost 8; bases outside the gene matches: 12. Looked up from germline, CDR1 is SEHNR and CDR2 is FQNEAQ (reference sequence).

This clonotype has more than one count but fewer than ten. CDR3 DNA: TGTGCCAGCAGCCAGGATCTATACAATGAGCAGTTCTTC. Protein: CASSQDLYNEQFF. The rearrangement uses TRBV4-2 and TRBJ2-1; D not certain. Trimming removed 3 bases at V and 4 bases at J, with 7 bases between. From germline, CDR1 is LGHNA and CDR2 YNFKEQ. This CDR3 comprises 13 residues.

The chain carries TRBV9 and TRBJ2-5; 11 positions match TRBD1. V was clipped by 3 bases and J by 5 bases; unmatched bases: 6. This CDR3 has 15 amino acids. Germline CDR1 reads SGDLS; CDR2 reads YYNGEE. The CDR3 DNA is TGTGCCAGCAGCGCGGACAGGGGGCTTGGGGAGACCCAGTACTTC. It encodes CASSADRGLGETQYF.

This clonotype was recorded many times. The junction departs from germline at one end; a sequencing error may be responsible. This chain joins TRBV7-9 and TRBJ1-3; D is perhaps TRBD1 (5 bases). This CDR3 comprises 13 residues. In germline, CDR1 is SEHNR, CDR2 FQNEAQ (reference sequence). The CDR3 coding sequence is TGTGCCAGCAGCTATTGGGACCTCGGGGAATCGGATTTT. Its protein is CASSYWDLGESDF.

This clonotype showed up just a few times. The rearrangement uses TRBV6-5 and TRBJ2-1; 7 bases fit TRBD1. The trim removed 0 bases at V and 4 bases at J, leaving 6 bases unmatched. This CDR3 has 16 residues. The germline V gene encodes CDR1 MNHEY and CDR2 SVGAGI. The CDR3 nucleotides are TGTGCCAGCAGTTACTCGAAAGGGGGCGTTTACAATGAGCAGTTCTTC. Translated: CASSYSKGGVYNEQFF.

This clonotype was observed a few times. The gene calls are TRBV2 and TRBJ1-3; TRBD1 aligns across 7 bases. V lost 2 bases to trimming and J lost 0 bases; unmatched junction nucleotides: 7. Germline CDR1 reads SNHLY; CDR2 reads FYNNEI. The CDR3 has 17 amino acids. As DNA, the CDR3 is TGTGCCAGCAGTGAACAGGGGGGTCCTCGCTCTGGAAACACCATATATTTT. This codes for CASSEQGGPRSGNTIYF.

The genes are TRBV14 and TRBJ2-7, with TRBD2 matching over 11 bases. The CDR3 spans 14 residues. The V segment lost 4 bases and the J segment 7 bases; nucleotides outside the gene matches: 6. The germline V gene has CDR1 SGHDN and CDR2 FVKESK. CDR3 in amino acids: CASSRTSGWREQYF. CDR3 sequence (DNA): TGTGCCAGCAGCCGGACTAGCGGGTGGAGAGAGCAGTACTTC.

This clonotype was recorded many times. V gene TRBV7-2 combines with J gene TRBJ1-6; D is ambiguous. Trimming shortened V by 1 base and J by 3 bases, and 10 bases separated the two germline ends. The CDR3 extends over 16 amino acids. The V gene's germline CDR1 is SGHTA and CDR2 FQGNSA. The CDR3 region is CASSLGQAGYNSPLHF. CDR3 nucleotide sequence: TGTGCCAGCAGCTTAGGCCAGGCCGGCTATAATTCACCCCTCCACTTT.

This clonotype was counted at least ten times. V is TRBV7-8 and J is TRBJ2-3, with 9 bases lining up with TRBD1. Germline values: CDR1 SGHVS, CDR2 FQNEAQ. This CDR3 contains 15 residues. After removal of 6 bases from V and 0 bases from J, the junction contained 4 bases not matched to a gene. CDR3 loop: CASSHDRGSTDTQYF. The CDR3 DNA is TGTGCCAGCAGTCACGACAGGGGGAGCACAGATACGCAGTATTTT.

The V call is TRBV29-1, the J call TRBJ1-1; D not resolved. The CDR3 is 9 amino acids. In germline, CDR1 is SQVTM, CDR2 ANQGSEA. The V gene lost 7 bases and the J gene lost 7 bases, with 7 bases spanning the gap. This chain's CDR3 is CSAGDEAFF. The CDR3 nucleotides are TGCAGCGCCGGTGATGAAGCTTTCTTT. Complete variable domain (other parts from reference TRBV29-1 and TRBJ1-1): SAVISQKPSRDICQRGTSLTIQCQVDSQVTMMFWYRQQPGQSLTLIATANQGSEATYESGFVIDKFPISRPNLTFSTLTVSNMSPEDSSIYLCSAGDEAFFGQGTRLTVV.

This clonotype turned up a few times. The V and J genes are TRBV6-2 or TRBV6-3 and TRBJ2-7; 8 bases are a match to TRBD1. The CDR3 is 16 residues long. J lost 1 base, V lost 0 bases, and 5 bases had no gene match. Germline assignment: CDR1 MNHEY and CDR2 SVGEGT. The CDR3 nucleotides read TGTGCCAGCAGTTACTCGAAAGGGACAGGTTCCTACGAGCAGTACTTC. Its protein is CASSYSKGTGSYEQYF.

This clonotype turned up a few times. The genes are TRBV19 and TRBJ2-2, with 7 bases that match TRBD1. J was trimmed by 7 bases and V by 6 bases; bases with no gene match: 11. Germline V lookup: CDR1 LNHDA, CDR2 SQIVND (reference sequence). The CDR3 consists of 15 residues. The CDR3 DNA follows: TGTGCCAGTAGCCTCATAGGGGGCGCGGGCGGGGAGCTGTTTTTT. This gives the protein CASSLIGGAGGELFF.

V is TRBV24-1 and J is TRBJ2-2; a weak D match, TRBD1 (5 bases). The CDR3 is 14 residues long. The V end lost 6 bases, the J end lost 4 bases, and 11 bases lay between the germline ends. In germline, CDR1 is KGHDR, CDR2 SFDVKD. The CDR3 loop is CATSRQGGTGELFF. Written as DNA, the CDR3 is TGTGCCACCAGTCGGCAGGGTGGCACCGGGGAGCTGTTTTTT.

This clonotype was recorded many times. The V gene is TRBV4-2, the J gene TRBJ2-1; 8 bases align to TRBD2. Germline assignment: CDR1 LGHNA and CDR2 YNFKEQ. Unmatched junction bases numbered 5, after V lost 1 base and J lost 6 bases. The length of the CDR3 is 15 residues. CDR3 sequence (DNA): TGTGCCAGCAGCCAAGTCGGGAGGGCTGCCAATGAGCAGTTCTTC. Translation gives CASSQVGRAANEQFF.

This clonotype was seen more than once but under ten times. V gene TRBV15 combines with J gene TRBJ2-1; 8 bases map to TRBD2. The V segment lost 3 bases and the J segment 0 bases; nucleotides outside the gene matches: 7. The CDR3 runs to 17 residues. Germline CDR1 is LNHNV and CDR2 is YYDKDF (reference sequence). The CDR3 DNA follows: TGTGCCACCAGCAGGGCGGGAGGACCTATCTCCTACAATGAGCAGTTCTTC. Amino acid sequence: CATSRAGGPISYNEQFF.

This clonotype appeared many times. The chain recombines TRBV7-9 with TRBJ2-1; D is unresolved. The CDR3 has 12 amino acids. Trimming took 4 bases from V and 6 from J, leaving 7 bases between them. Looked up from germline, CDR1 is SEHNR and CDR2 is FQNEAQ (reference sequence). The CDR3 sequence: CASSSNSNEQFF. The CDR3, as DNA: TGTGCCAGCAGCTCAAACAGCAATGAGCAGTTCTTC.

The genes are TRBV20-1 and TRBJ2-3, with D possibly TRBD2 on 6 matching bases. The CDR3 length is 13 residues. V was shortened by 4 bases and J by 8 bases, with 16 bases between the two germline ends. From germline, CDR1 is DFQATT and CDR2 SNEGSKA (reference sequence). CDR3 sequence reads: CSATGTHLRTQYF. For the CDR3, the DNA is TGCAGTGCTACCGGGACTCATCTCCGTACGCAGTATTTT.

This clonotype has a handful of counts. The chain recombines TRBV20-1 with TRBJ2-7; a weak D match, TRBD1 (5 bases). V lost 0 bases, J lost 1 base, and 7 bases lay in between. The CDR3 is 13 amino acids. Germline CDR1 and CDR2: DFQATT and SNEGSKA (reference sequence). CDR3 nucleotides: TGCAGTGCTAGAGAGCCAGGGTCCTACGAGCAGTACTTC. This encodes CSAREPGSYEQYF.

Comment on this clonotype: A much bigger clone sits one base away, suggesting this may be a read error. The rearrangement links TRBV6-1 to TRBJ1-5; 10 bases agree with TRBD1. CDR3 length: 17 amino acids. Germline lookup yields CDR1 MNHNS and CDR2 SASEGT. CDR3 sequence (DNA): TGTGCCAGAAGTGAGTGGGACAGGGGCGAGGGCAATCAGCCCCAGCATTTT. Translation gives CARSEWDRGEGNQPQHF.

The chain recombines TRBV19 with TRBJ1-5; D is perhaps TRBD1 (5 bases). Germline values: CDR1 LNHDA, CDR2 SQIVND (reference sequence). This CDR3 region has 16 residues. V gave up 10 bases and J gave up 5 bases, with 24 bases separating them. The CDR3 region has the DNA TGTGCCACCACCCCCCTCTGGGGGGAGAATGATCAGCCCCAGCATTTT. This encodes CATTPLWGENDQPQHF.

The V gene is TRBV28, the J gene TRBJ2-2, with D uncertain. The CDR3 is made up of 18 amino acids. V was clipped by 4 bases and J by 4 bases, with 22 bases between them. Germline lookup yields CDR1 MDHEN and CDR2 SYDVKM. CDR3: CASSSFDGWYEPTGELFF. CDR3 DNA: TGTGCCAGCAGTTCTTTCGATGGGTGGTATGAACCCACCGGGGAGCTGTTTTTT.

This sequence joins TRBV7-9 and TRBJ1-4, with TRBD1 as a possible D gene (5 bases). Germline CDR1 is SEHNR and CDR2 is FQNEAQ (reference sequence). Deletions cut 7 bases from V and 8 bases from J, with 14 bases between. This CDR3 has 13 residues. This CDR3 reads CASTPSGAEKLFF. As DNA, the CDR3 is TGTGCCAGCACTCCTAGCGGGGCCGAAAAACTGTTTTTT.

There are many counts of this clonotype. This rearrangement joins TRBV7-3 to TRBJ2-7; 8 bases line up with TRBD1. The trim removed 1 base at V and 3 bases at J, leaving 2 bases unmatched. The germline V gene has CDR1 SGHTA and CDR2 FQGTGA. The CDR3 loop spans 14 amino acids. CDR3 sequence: CASSLMGTGYEQYF. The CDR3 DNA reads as TGTGCCAGCAGCTTAATGGGGACAGGCTACGAGCAGTACTTC.

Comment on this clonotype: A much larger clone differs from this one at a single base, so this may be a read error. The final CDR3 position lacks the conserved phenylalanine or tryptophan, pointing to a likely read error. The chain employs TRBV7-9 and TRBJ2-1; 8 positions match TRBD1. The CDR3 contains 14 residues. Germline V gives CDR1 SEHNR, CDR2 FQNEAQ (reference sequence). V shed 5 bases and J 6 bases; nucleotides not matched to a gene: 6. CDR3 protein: CASSHKDRANEQFL. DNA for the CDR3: TGTGCCAGCAGCCATAAGGACAGGGCCAATGAGCAGTTCCTC.